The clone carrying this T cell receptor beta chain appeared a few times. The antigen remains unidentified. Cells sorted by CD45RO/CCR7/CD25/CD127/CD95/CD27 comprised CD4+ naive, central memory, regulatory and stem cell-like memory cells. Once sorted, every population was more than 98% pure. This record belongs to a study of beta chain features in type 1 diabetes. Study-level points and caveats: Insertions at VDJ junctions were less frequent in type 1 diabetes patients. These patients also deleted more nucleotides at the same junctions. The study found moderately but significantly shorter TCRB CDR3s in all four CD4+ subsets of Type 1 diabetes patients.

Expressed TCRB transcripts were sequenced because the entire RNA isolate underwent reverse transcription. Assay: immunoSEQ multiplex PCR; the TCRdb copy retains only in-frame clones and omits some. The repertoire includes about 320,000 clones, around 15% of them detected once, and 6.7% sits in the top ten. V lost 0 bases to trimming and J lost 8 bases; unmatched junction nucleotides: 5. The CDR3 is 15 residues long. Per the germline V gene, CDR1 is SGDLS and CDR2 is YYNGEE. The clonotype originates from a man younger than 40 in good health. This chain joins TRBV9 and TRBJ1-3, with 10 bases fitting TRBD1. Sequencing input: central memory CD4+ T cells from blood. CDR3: CASSVAGTGVDTIYF. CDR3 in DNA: TGTGCCAGCAGCGTAGCGGGGACAGGGGTAGACACCATATATTTT.